This T cell receptor (beta chain) was sequenced during a study of post-analysis software for immune sequencing data. This CDR3 region has 14 residues. V gave up 2 bases and J gave up 0 bases, with 8 bases separating them. Germline V gives CDR1 MDHEN, CDR2 SYDVKM. This clonotype has a handful of counts. Its antigen is unidentified. Presence of unique molecular identifiers characterized the TCR beta cDNA libraries. The authors obtained 500,000 to 600,000 cDNA molecules from roughly 1 to 10 million T cells. TCRdb redid the calling of the PCR reads with MiXCR, one entry per CDR3 protein. The sample lists 650,000 to 850,000 distinct CDR3 sequences, roughly 46% occurring once. Whole-study results and caveats: The five TRBV segments detected at higher frequency in patients than in controls included TRBV5-6, TRBV5-1 and TRBV20-1.

The sequencing sample was made of blood. V and J are TRBV28 and TRBJ2-7; no clear D gene. This receptor was taken from a girl aged 10 to 17 with multiple sclerosis. The CDR3, as DNA: TGTGCCAGCAGTTTAGCTTTCCTCTCCTACGAGCAGTACTTC. It specifies CASSLAFLSYEQYF.